Listed below are T cell receptor beta chains from one sample, sequenced in a study of T cell responses to AZD1222 COVID-19 vaccine. The data were produced by immunoSEQ multiplex PCR, yet TCRdb's version contains in-frame clones alone and is incomplete. In the table there are about 150,000 clones, about 91% of which are singletons. Sequences were derived from peripheral blood, sampled on day 0 of AZD1222 vaccination. The receptors derive from an adult in good health. Both conserved end residues are part of each CDR3. The D gene is left open where the match is weak. Clone size is shown for a subset of rows, as once, few, many or a class of expanded clone.

v_call	d_call	clone_size	j_call	cdr3_nt	cdr3_aa
TRBV7-2	-	-	TRBJ1-5	TGTGCCAGCAGCCTCCGAGGGGATCAGCCCCAGCATTTT	CASSLRGDQPQHF
TRBV19	TRBD1	-	TRBJ1-2	TGTGCCAGTAGTAGGGGACAGGGCGCATCGTTTCAGAGCTACACCTTC	CASSRGQGASFQSYTF
TRBV5-1	TRBD2	-	TRBJ2-1	TGCGCCAGCAGCTTGGCTAGCGGTACCTACAATGAGCAGTTCTTC	CASSLASGTYNEQFF
TRBV10-3	-	few	TRBJ1-2	TGTGCCATCAGTGAAGCCACCGATAACTATGGCTACACCTTC	CAISEATDNYGYTF
TRBV29-1	-	-	TRBJ1-1	TGCAGCGTTGCGGGGGCGCCCACTGAAGCTTTCTTT	CSVAGAPTEAFF
TRBV4-2	-	-	TRBJ2-3	TGTGCCAGCAGCCCCACGGCTAGGGGTTGGACAGATACGCAGTATTTT	CASSPTARGWTDTQYF
TRBV28	TRBD1	-	TRBJ1-2	TGTGCCAGCAGTTTTACCCGGGACAGGAACTATGGCTACACCTTC	CASSFTRDRNYGYTF
TRBV5-4	TRBD1	-	TRBJ1-5	TGTGCCAGCAGCCTTGGGGGACAGCAGCCCCAGCATTTT	CASSLGGQQPQHF
TRBV7-2	-	-	TRBJ2-5	TGTGCCAGCAGCTTAGGGTTCCTGGCAGGCCTGGGAGAGACCCAGTACTTC	CASSLGFLAGLGETQYF
TRBV6-6	-	-	TRBJ2-1	TGTGCCAGCAGTACCCGCTCAAGCTCCTACAATGAGCAGTTCTTC	CASSTRSSSYNEQFF
TRBV19	-	-	TRBJ1-6	TGTGCCAGTGGGTCCGCTCGTAGGGCCAATTCACCCCTCCACTTT	CASGSARRANSPLHF
TRBV5-3	-	-	TRBJ2-7	TGTGCCAGAAGCTGTGGTACCCACGAGCAGTACTTC	CARSCGTHEQYF
TRBV9	-	-	TRBJ2-1	TGTGCCAGCAGCGAGTGGGACGCCTACAATGAGCAGTTCTTC	CASSEWDAYNEQFF
TRBV6-2/TRBV6-3	TRBD1	-	TRBJ1-5	TGTGCCAGCAGTCACGGCCGGGACAGGGGGCGTCATCAGCCCCAGCATTTT	CASSHGRDRGRHQPQHF
TRBV27	-	-	TRBJ2-2	TGTGCCAGCAGTTCATTTCCCGGGGAGCTGTTTTTT	CASSSFPGELFF
TRBV5-1	TRBD2	few	TRBJ2-3	TGCGCCAGCAGCTGGGGCTTGTGGACTAGCGGAGGAAGCACAGATACGCAGTATTTT	CASSWGLWTSGGSTDTQYF
TRBV11-3	-	-	TRBJ2-1	TGTGCCAGCAGCTTAGTTAGCGGAGCAGGCAATGAGCAGTTCTTC	CASSLVSGAGNEQFF